This T cell receptor beta chain was retrieved from a study of blood T cell repertoires in COVID-19. The repertoire was sequenced with immunoSEQ multiplex PCR; TCRdb's copy has only in-frame clones and lacks some. The table shows 360,000 or so clones, with about nine tenths occurring only once. Per germline, CDR1 MDHEN and CDR2 SYDVKM. The CDR3 spans 15 residues. V lost 3 bases and J 5 bases, leaving 14 bases between the germline ends. This TCR came from a woman in her twenties or thirties who had been exposed to COVID-19. The chain carries TRBV28 and TRBJ2-4; D is unresolved. Sample: PBMCs or T cells enriched from blood (not recorded which). CDR3 in amino acids: CASSLGSVRENIQYF. The CDR3 DNA reads TGTGCCAGCAGTTTGGGTTCCGTCCGGGAAAACATTCAGTACTTC.